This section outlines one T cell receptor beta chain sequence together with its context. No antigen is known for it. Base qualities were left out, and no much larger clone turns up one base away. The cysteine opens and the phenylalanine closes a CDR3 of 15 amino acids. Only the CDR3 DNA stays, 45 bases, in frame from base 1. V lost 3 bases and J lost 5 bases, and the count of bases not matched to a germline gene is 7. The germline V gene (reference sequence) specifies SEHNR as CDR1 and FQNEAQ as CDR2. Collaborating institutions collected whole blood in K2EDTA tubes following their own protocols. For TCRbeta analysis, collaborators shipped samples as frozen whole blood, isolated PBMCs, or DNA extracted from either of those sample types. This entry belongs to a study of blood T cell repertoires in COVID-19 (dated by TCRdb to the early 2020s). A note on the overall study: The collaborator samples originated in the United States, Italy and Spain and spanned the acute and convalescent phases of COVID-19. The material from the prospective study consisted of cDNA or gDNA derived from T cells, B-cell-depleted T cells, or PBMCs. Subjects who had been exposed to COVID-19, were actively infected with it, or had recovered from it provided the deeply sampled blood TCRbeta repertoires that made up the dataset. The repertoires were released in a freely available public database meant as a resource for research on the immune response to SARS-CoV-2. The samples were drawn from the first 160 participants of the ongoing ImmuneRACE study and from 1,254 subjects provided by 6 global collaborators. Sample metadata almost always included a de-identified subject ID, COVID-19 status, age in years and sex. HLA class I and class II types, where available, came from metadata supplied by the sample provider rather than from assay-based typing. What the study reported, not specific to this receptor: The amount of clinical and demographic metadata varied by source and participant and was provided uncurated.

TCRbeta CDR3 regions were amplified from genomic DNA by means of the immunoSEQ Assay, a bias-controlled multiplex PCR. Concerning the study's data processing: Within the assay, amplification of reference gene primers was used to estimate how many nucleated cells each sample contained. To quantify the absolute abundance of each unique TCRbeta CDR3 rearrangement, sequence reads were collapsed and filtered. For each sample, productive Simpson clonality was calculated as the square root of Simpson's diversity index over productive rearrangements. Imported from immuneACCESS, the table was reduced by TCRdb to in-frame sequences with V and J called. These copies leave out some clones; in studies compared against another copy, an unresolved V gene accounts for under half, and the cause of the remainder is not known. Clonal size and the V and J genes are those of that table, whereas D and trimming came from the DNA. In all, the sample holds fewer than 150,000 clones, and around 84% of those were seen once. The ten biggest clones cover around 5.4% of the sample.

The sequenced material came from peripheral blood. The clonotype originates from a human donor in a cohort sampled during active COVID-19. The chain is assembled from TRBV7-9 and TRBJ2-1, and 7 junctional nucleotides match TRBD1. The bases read TGTGCCAGCAGCTTGGGAGACAGGGCGCACAATGAGCAGTTCTTC. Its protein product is CASSLGDRAHNEQFF.